This TCR beta chain was sequenced in a study of T cells in tuberculosis. As for the study in general: In South Africa, adults with active tuberculosis were compared with IGRA-negative and latently infected IGRA-positive adolescents. Notes on the study in general: Smaller distances to GMM-specific TCRs suggested their expansion in active tuberculosis.

TCRdb keeps only in-frame clones here, not all; method: immunoSEQ multiplex PCR. Altogether roughly 34,000 clones are present, around 96% being singletons, with the ten largest covering roughly 6.2%. Tuberculin skin test and IGRA determined adolescents' latent tuberculosis status at entry. Each clinical donor contributed on average roughly 92,000 T cells from unsorted cryopreserved PBMC. For this clone: Its matching antigen is unknown.

The germline CDR1 and CDR2 sequences are SGHRS and YFSETQ. The CDR3 is 14 residues long. V lost 0 bases to trimming and J lost 5 bases, with 11 bases between them. The sample was PBMCs. The clonotype was recovered from a donor between 5 and 29 years old with latent tuberculosis or without tuberculosis infection. The gene calls are TRBV5-1 and TRBJ2-5; no clear D gene. CDR3 protein: CASSLALVRETQYF. Written as DNA, the CDR3 is TGCGCCAGCAGCTTGGCGCTAGTCCGGGAGACCCAGTACTTC.